Below, 30 T cell receptor beta chains from the same sample are listed, as sequenced in a study of cytomegalovirus exposure and HLA in healthy donors. The study ran its PCR with 60 Vbeta and 13 Jbeta primers. Only in-frame clones appear in the TCRdb table, and some are missing; sequencing was by immunoSEQ multiplex PCR. Of approximately 100,000 clones listed, over 60% are singletons. The specimen was PBMCs. The receptors stem from a man between 40 and 49 years old in good health and CMV-seropositive.

The chain couples TRBV28 to TRBJ2-7; D is possibly TRBD2 (6 bases). With 6 bases removed from V and 4 bases from J, the gap between germline ends came to 7 bases. CDR1 and CDR2 from the germline V gene are MDHEN and SYDVKM. This CDR3 contains 11 residues. The CDR3 spells CASRAGYEQYF. Here the CDR3 DNA reads TGTGCCAGCAGGGCGGGGTACGAGCAGTACTTC. Filled out from reference TRBV28 and TRBJ2-7, the complete variable domain reads DVKVTQSSRYLVKRTGEKVFLECVQDMDHENMFWYRQDPGLGLRLIYFSYDVKMKEKGDIPEGYSVSREKKERFSLILESASTNQTSMYLCASRAGYEQYFGPGTRLTVT.

This rearrangement joins TRBV6-1 to TRBJ2-3; 12 bases line up with TRBD1. V shed 4 bases, J shed 4 bases, and the junction held 3 bases outside the gene matches. CDR3 size: 15 residues. Germline-derived CDR1 and CDR2 are MNHNS and SASEGT. The CDR3: CASSGGTGGADTQYF. The CDR3 bases are TGTGCCAGCAGTGGGGGGACAGGGGGCGCAGATACGCAGTATTTT.

This chain uses TRBV7-3 with TRBJ2-6, with D tentatively TRBD1 (6 bases). Per the germline V gene, CDR1 is SGHTA and CDR2 is FQGTGA. There are 16 residues in the CDR3. V shed 0 bases and J shed 2 bases, with 8 bases lying between them. The CDR3 loop reads CASSLTSGAGANVLTF. The CDR3 bases are TGTGCCAGCAGCTTAACCTCAGGGGCTGGGGCCAACGTCCTGACTTTC.

This sequence joins TRBV29-1 and TRBJ1-2; 7 bases map to TRBD1. From germline, CDR1 is SQVTM and CDR2 ANQGSEA. Trimming took 0 bases from V and 8 from J; bases not matched to a gene: 12. The CDR3 is 15 residues long. CDR3: CSVEERRWTGGGYTF. As DNA, the CDR3 is TGCAGCGTTGAAGAGCGTCGGTGGACAGGAGGCGGCTACACCTTC.

The chain uses TRBV4-3 and TRBJ2-6; 11 nucleotides line up with TRBD2. In germline, CDR1 is LGHNA, CDR2 YSLEER. The CDR3 has 18 amino acids. The V and J ends lost 0 bases and 4 bases, in that order; junction bases with no gene match: 5. Written as DNA, the CDR3 is TGCGCCAGCAGCCAAGAATTAGCGGGGGGGCCCGGGGCCAACGTCCTGACTTTC. It specifies CASSQELAGGPGANVLTF.

This chain joins TRBV6-4 and TRBJ1-3, with TRBD1 matching 7 bases. The CDR3 is made up of 15 amino acids. V was clipped by 6 bases and J by 2 bases; unmatched bases: 7. Germline V gene lookup returns CDR1 MRHNA and CDR2 SNTAGT. In DNA, the CDR3 is TGTGCCAGCAGCGCGACAGGGTCGACTGGAAACACCATATATTTT. It yields the protein CASSATGSTGNTIYF.

The rearrangement uses TRBV5-6 and TRBJ1-4; the D gene is possibly TRBD1 (6 bases). The CDR3 has 14 amino acids. Per the germline V gene, CDR1 is SGHDT and CDR2 is YYEEEE. Trimming cost V 0 bases and J 3 bases, with 6 bases left between them. The chain's CDR3 is CASSLGQANEKLFF. In nucleotides, the CDR3 is TGTGCCAGCAGCTTGGGACAGGCTAATGAAAAACTGTTTTTT.

This rearrangement joins TRBV5-1 to TRBJ2-5; D uncertain. TRBJ2-7 matches the DNA end more closely, so the J call is doubtful. CDR1 is SGHRS, CDR2 YFSETQ, per germline. CDR3 length equals 13 residues. Written as DNA, the CDR3 is TGCGCCAGCAGCTTGGCCGGTCTCTACGAGCAGTACTTC. It codes for CASSLAGLYEQYF.

The CDR3 here is CASSLASGDPRGTQYF. CDR3 in DNA: TGTGCCAGCAGCTTAGCCAGCGGGGACCCTCGGGGGACGCAGTATTTT. The V call is TRBV7-2, the J call TRBJ2-3; 7 nucleotides align to TRBD2. This CDR3 has 16 amino acids. CDR1 is SGHTA and CDR2 is FQGNSA in the germline V gene. V lost 0 bases, J lost 9 bases, and 12 bases stayed unmatched.

With respect to this clone: The sample holds other DNA sequences that translate to the same CDR3. The chain is built from TRBV5-4 and TRBJ2-5; D is perhaps TRBD2 (7 bases). Trimming took off 3 bases at V and 4 bases at J, with 19 bases between the two ends. Per the germline V gene, CDR1 is SGHNT and CDR2 is YYREEE (reference sequence). This CDR3 is built from 16 residues. Here the CDR3 DNA reads TGTGCCAGCAGCTCACCCAAAGGGGGGGTTGCAGAGACCCAGTACTTC. This translates into CASSSPKGGVAETQYF.

This rearrangement joins TRBV14 to TRBJ2-7; 9 bases align to TRBD1. Germline-derived CDR1 and CDR2 are SGHDN and FVKESK. J lost 4 bases, V lost 1 base, and 2 bases had no gene match. The CDR3 runs to 14 residues. CDR3 in amino acids: CASSQGQGEYEQYF. CDR3 bases: TGTGCCAGCAGCCAAGGACAGGGGGAATACGAGCAGTACTTC.

As regards this clone: A much larger clone lies a single base off, so this may be a read error. The chain uses TRBV4-2 and TRBJ1-6; D is unresolved. CDR1 is LGHNA and CDR2 is YNFKEQ in the germline V gene. The V end lost 0 bases, the J end lost 10 bases, and 19 bases lay between the germline ends. The CDR3 is 17 amino acids. In nucleotides, the CDR3 is TGTGCCAGCAGCCAAGATAGGACCGCGGGTACAAGCTCACCCCTCCACTTT. Translating it yields CASSQDRTAGTSSPLHF.

The chain joins TRBV5-4 to TRBJ1-6, with a possible D match to TRBD1 (5 bases). The V gene's germline CDR1 is SGHNT and CDR2 YYREEE (reference sequence). The CDR3 runs 14 residues. V lost 3 bases and J lost 5, with 9 bases in between. In DNA, the CDR3 is TGTGCCAGCAGCTACGGGACTAATAATTCACCCCTCCACTTT. Protein sequence: CASSYGTNNSPLHF. Using reference TRBV5-4 and TRBJ1-6 for the parts outside the CDR3, the full variable domain is ETGVTQSPTHLIKTRGQQVTLRCSSQSGHNTVSWYQQALGQGPQFIFQYYREEENGRGNFPPRFSGLQFPNYSSELNVNALELDDSALYLCASSYGTNNSPLHFGNGTRLTVT.

J is TRBJ2-2 and V is TRBV27; 8 positions agree with TRBD1. J was trimmed by 4 bases and V by 8 bases; bases with no gene match: 6. The CDR3 consists of 14 residues. Per the germline V gene, CDR1 is MNHEY and CDR2 is SMNVEV (reference sequence). In DNA form, the CDR3 reads TGTGCCAGCGCCCCGGGACAGGTCACCGGGGAGCTGTTTTTT. This gives the protein CASAPGQVTGELFF.

The rearrangement links TRBV9 to TRBJ1-3; D perhaps matches TRBD1 (5 bases). This CDR3 is 18 amino acids long. V lost 4 bases and J 0 bases, leaving 20 bases between the germline ends. CDR1 is SGDLS, CDR2 YYNGEE, per germline. The DNA for the CDR3 is TGTGCCAGCAGCCCCACCTCGGGGGGGTCCTTCTCTGGAAACACCATATATTTT. It yields the protein CASSPTSGGSFSGNTIYF.

The gene calls are TRBV7-6 and TRBJ1-5, with D perhaps TRBD1 (6 bases). The CDR3 sequence is 15 residues long. Germline CDR1 is SGHVS and CDR2 is FNYEAQ. V lost 1 base to trimming and J lost 5 bases, with 12 bases between them. The DNA of the CDR3 is TGTGCCAGCAGCTTAGGCGGGGGCGCGGATCAGCCCCAGCATTTT. Amino acid sequence: CASSLGGGADQPQHF.

The chain employs TRBV18 and TRBJ2-7, with 9 bases lining up with TRBD1. This CDR3 is built from 15 residues. In germline, CDR1 is KGHSH, CDR2 LQKENI. V was clipped by 4 bases and J by 2 bases; unmatched bases: 6. CDR3 DNA sequence: TGTGCCAGCTCACACCCGGGACAGGGACCCTACGAGCAGTACTTC. Its translation is CASSHPGQGPYEQYF.

The V and J genes are TRBV11-2 and TRBJ2-3; TRBD2 agrees at 13 bases. Germline CDR1 and CDR2: SGHAT and FQNNGV. V lost 4 bases and J lost 5; bases outside the gene matches: 0. The CDR3 is 14 amino acids. This chain's CDR3 is CASSWTSGGDTQYF. CDR3 DNA: TGTGCCAGCAGCTGGACTAGCGGGGGAGATACGCAGTATTTT.

V is TRBV6-5 and J is TRBJ2-3; the match to TRBD2 covers 10 bases. The germline gives CDR1 MNHEY, CDR2 SVGAGI. CDR3 size: 15 residues. V was clipped by 2 bases and J by 2 bases; unmatched bases: 1. This CDR3 reads CASSYSGGATDTQYF. CDR3 DNA: TGTGCCAGCAGTTACAGCGGGGGGGCCACAGATACGCAGTATTTT.

The chain combines TRBV10-2 with TRBJ2-2; 13 nucleotides align to TRBD2. With V trimmed by 6 bases and J by 2 bases, 12 bases remained unmatched. The CDR3 covers 19 residues. CDR1 and CDR2 (germline): WSHSY, SAAADI. The CDR3 loop is CASSFPMTSGGINTGELFF. The DNA for the CDR3 is TGCGCCAGCAGCTTCCCCATGACTAGCGGGGGGATAAACACCGGGGAGCTGTTTTTT.

CDR3 residues: CASSPSGGDLNQPQHF. The CDR3 nucleotides are TGCGCCAGCAGCCCTTCAGGAGGGGATTTAAATCAGCCCCAGCATTTT. The chain has TRBV4-1 and TRBJ1-5; maybe TRBD1 (5 bases). The CDR3 contains 16 residues. CDR1 MGHRA and CDR2 YSYEKL come from the germline V gene. V lost 4 bases to trimming and J lost 4 bases, with 17 bases between them.

This clone showed up just a few times. V and J are TRBV15 and TRBJ2-7; possibly TRBD2 for D (5 bases). V was clipped by 1 base and J by 3 bases, with 19 bases between them. Looked up from germline, CDR1 is LNHNV and CDR2 is YYDKDF (reference sequence). This CDR3 spans 17 amino acids. CDR3: CATSRGTLRKINYEQYF. The CDR3 bases are TGTGCCACCAGCAGAGGGACTCTCCGAAAAATCAACTACGAGCAGTACTTC.

The rearrangement uses TRBV28 and TRBJ2-2; 9 nucleotides agree with TRBD1. With 3 bases clipped from V and 6 bases from J, the junction kept 5 bases outside the gene matches. The CDR3 has 15 residues. CDR1 and CDR2 (germline): MDHEN, SYDVKM. The CDR3 protein is CASSLRDREAGELFF. The CDR3 DNA follows: TGTGCCAGCAGTTTGAGGGACAGGGAGGCCGGGGAGCTGTTTTTT.

The chain couples TRBV7-6 to TRBJ2-5; 7 bases align to TRBD2. V shed 5 bases and J 3 bases; nucleotides not matched to a gene: 9. Germline CDR1 reads SGHVS; CDR2 reads FNYEAQ. The CDR3 totals 15 residues. The CDR3 here is CASSRLGGTKETQYF. The CDR3 DNA is TGTGCCAGCAGCCGCCTCGGGGGGACGAAAGAGACCCAGTACTTC.

This clone has only a few counts. The rearrangement links TRBV29-1 to TRBJ2-7; 8 bases map to TRBD1. The germline CDR1 and CDR2 sequences are SQVTM and ANQGSEA. The ends lost 6 bases at V and 2 bases at J; junction bases unmatched: 6. The CDR3 is 13 amino acids. The CDR3 sequence: CSVQLRGPYEQYF. The CDR3 nucleotides are TGCAGCGTCCAACTCAGGGGGCCCTACGAGCAGTACTTC.

The V and J genes are TRBV6-5 and TRBJ1-5, with D possibly matching TRBD1 (5 bases). The V end was cut by 4 bases, the J end by 4 bases, with 14 bases between. This CDR3 contains 15 residues. The germline V gene has CDR1 MNHEY and CDR2 SVGAGI. CDR3 sequence: CASSWSRGSNQPQHF. The CDR3 bases are TGTGCCAGCAGTTGGTCAAGGGGCTCGAATCAGCCCCAGCATTTT.

DNA of the CDR3: TGTGCCAGCAGTGGTATGGGGAGGTCGCGGGGAGAGACCCAGTACTTC. It yields the protein CASSGMGRSRGETQYF. The chain joins TRBV2 to TRBJ2-5; D perhaps matches TRBD2 (6 bases). Trimming removed 4 bases at V and 4 bases at J, with 19 bases between. Germline CDR1 SNHLY, CDR2 FYNNEI. This CDR3 has 16 residues. Supplemented by reference TRBV2 and TRBJ2-5, the full variable domain reads EPEVTQTPSHQVTQMGQEVILRCVPISNHLYFYWYRQILGQKVEFLVSFYNNEISEKSEIFDDQFSVERPDGSNFTLKIRSTKLEDSAMYFCASSGMGRSRGETQYFGPGTRLLVL.

This chain joins TRBV7-6 and TRBJ2-7; D unclear. Per the germline V gene, CDR1 is SGHVS and CDR2 is FNYEAQ. The CDR3 contains 12 residues. Between the trimmed V and J ends, which lost 4 bases and 7 bases, there was a span of 11 bases. Written as DNA, the CDR3 is TGTGCCAGCAGCTCCCCCTCTCGGGAGCAGTACTTC. It is translated as CASSSPSREQYF.

V is TRBV4-1 and J is TRBJ2-7, with 11 bases aligning to TRBD1. CDR3 length: 15 amino acids. Trimming cost V 5 bases and J 3 bases; bases outside gene matches: 6. In germline, CDR1 is MGHRA, CDR2 YSYEKL. CDR3 coding DNA: TGCGCCAGCAGCAGACTGGACAGGGGGCTCTACGAGCAGTACTTC. It yields the protein CASSRLDRGLYEQYF.

As DNA, the CDR3 is TGTGCCAGTAGTATTTTACCCACAGGGGCAGGCTATGGCTACACCTTC. It yields the protein CASSILPTGAGYGYTF. The V call is TRBV19, the J call TRBJ1-2; 7 bases match TRBD1. The CDR3 loop spans 16 amino acids. V lost 3 bases, J lost 4 bases, and 11 bases stayed unmatched. Germline V gene data show CDR1 as LNHDA and CDR2 as SQIVND (reference sequence).